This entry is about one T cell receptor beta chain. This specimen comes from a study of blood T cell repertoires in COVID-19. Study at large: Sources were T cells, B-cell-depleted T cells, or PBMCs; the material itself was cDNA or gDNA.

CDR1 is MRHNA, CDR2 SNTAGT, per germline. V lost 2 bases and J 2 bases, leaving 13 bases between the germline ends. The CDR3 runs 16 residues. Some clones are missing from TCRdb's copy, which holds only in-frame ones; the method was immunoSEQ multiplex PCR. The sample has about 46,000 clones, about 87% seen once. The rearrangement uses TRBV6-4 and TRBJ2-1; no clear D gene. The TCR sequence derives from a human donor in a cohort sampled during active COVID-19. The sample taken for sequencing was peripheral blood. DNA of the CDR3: TGTGCCAGCAGTGACGGTGCGCTTGACACCTACAATGAGCAGTTCTTC. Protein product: CASSDGALDTYNEQFF.